One sample yielded the 23 T cell receptor beta chains listed below, sequenced in a study of tumor-infiltrating lymphocytes in primary liver carcinoma. Co-extracting RNA and DNA was done with roughly 17-34 mg of unsorted bulk tissue as input. Constant-region priming of roughly 500 ng total RNA yielded TCR beta cDNA. Each TCR beta library was derived from three nested multiplex PCR rounds that employed slightly modified ARM-PCR. TRBV1-TRBV30 forward primers paired with a C-beta reverse primer were used in the first two PCR rounds, which ran roughly 9 cycles each. TCRdb re-analysed the multiplex PCR reads in MiXCR, keeping a single row per CDR3 protein. Among fewer than 250,000 distinct CDR3 sequences listed, about 82% were seen once. The specimen sequenced was tumor tissue from primary liver carcinoma. These receptors were collected from a man in his forties or fifties with primary liver carcinoma and hepatitis B virus infection.

As for this clonotype: The germline gene is not matched at one end of the junction; a read error may be the cause. The rearrangement uses TRBV11-3 and TRBJ2-1; D may be TRBD1 (5 bases). There are 14 residues in the CDR3. Germline V lookup: CDR1 SGHNT, CDR2 YENEEA. The CDR3 DNA reads TGTGCCAGTAGCATAGGCGTCTCGGACAATGAGCAGTCCTTC. Residues: CASSIGVSDNEQSF.

As for this clonotype: One junction end does not reproduce the germline sequence, and a read error may be involved. This rearrangement joins TRBV29-1 to TRBJ2-7; D possibly corresponds to TRBD2 (7 bases). CDR3 length equals 13 residues. Looked up from germline, CDR1 is SQVTM and CDR2 is ANQGSEA. CDR3 residues: CSVGGLPTYEQYF. The CDR3 nucleotides are TGCAGCGTCGGGGGGCTACCGACCTACGAGCAATACTTC.

This clonotype was recorded once. One end of the junction is discordant with germline, which a read error may explain. The CDR3 sequence: CASSLLGSGRNYCYTF. The CDR3 bases are TGTGCCAGCAGCCTACTAGGTTCAGGGCGGAACTATTGCTACACCTTC. The genes are TRBV7-2 and TRBJ1-2; the D gene is possibly TRBD1 (5 bases). Per the germline V gene, CDR1 is SGHTA and CDR2 is FQGNSA. CDR3 length equals 16 residues.

The rearrangement links TRBV6-1 to TRBJ2-1; a possible D gene is TRBD2 (5 bases). The CDR3 spans 13 residues. Germline CDR1 MNHNS, CDR2 SASEGT. Trimming pared 9 bases from V and 8 bases from J, leaving 17 bases between. The CDR3 here is CASCERKNYEQFF. In nucleotides, the CDR3 is TGTGCCAGTTGTGAGCGGAAAAACTATGAGCAGTTCTTC.

Remarks on this clonotype: The junction differs from germline at one of its ends, possibly a read error. The rearrangement uses TRBV5-5 and TRBJ1-2, with D maybe TRBD1 (5 bases). From germline, CDR1 is SGHKS and CDR2 YYEKEE (reference sequence). The CDR3 runs to 16 residues. The CDR3 bases are TGTGCCAGTAGCCCTCACCCGGACAAAACTAACTATGGCTACACGTTC. The encoded protein is CASSPHPDKTNYGYTF.

This sequence joins TRBV4-1 and TRBJ2-3; no clear D gene. The tail of the sequence fits TRBJ1-5 better, so the J call may be wrong. The CDR3 sequence is 16 residues long. CDR1 and CDR2 from the germline V gene are MGHRA and YSYEKL. CDR3 region: CASSQETSGSADAQHF. For the CDR3, the DNA is TGCGCCAGCAGCCAAGAAACTAGCGGGAGTGCAGATGCGCAGCATTTT.

This clonotype was counted between two and nine times. The genes are TRBV7-2 and TRBJ2-3, with TRBD2 identical over 13 bases. Germline CDR1 and CDR2: SGHTA and FQGNSA. V gave up 1 base and J gave up 7 bases; unmatched junction bases: 8. The CDR3 spans 17 residues. CDR3 region: CASSLERTSGSLYTQYF. Written as DNA, the CDR3 is TGTGCCAGCAGCTTAGAGAGGACTAGCGGGAGTTTATATACGCAGTATTTT.

A word on this clonotype: At one end the junction does not follow the germline gene, possibly because of a read error. The chain employs TRBV5-4 and TRBJ2-5; possibly TRBD1 for D (5 bases). The CDR3 spans 14 residues. Per the germline V gene, CDR1 is SGHNT and CDR2 is YYREEE (reference sequence). CDR3 sequence reads: CANSPAQVWETQYF. CDR3 DNA: TGTGCCAACAGCCCAGCACAGGTATGGGAGACCCAGTACTTC.

Turning to this clonotype: At one end the junction does not follow the germline gene, possibly because of a read error. The V gene is TRBV11-1, the J gene TRBJ2-2; perhaps TRBD1 as D (5 bases). CDR3 length equals 15 residues. Germline V lookup: CDR1 SGHAT, CDR2 FQDESV (reference sequence). The CDR3 loop is CVSNYTGPFSGELFF. The CDR3, as DNA: TGTGTCAGCAACTATACAGGACCTTTTTCCGGGGAGCTGTTTTTT.

J is TRBJ2-5 and V is TRBV6-1; TRBD2 is a possible D gene (5 bases). The CDR3 contains 14 residues. Trimming shortened V by 7 bases and J by 2 bases, and 14 bases separated the two germline ends. Germline V gives CDR1 MNHNS, CDR2 SASEGT. The chain's CDR3 is CASIQELVQETQYF. CDR3 nucleotides: TGTGCCAGCATTCAGGAACTAGTTCAAGAGACCCAGTACTTC.

Turning to this clonotype: At one end, the junction sequence differs from germline, possibly due to a read error. This chain joins TRBV12-3 or TRBV12-4 and TRBJ2-5; D perhaps matches TRBD2 (5 bases). This CDR3 is built from 14 residues. The CDR3: CARSPAGVEESQYF. CDR3 sequence (DNA): TGTGCCAGAAGTCCCGCCGGGGTTGAAGAGAGCCAGTATTTC.

A word on this clonotype: Because the CDR3 is missing its conserved closing phenylalanine or tryptophan, this is likely a read error. It is unclear where the CDR3 begins or ends on the DNA, so no DNA is shown, and the CDR3 is as TCRdb lists it. This rearrangement joins TRBV12-3 or TRBV12-4 to TRBJ1-1; the listed D gene, TRBD1, was not tested against the DNA. The CDR3 numbers 15 amino acids, ends counted. The CDR3 here is CASSLGQLLNTETFI.

As to this clonotype: The junction shows a germline mismatch at one end, possibly a read error. V usage is TRBV29-1 and J usage is TRBJ2-2, with 8 bases aligning to TRBD2. Germline V lookup: CDR1 SQVTM, CDR2 ANQGSEA. The CDR3 consists of 15 residues. CDR3 in DNA: TGCAGCGTTGGGACTAGCCCGGTGAACACTGGGGAGCTGTTTTTT. It is translated as CSVGTSPVNTGELFF.

On this clonotype itself: A read error may account for a junction end that differs from germline. The rearrangement uses TRBV5-5 and TRBJ2-5; 11 bases are a match to TRBD2. CDR3 length: 14 amino acids. Germline assignment: CDR1 SGHKS and CDR2 YYEKEE (reference sequence). CDR3 DNA: TGTCCCAGCAGCTCGAAGACTAGCGGGGATACCCAGTACTTC. Amino acid sequence: CPSSSKTSGDTQYF.

To note about this clonotype: One end of the junction varies from germline; a read error may be responsible. This chain uses TRBV6-1 with TRBJ1-4; D gene unclear. The CDR3 is 16 amino acids. CDR1 and CDR2 from the germline V gene are MNHNS and SASEGT. Written as DNA, the CDR3 is TGTGCCAACAGTGAAGCGGGTATTGCAACTAGTGAAAAACTGTTTTTT. It yields the protein CANSEAGIATSEKLFF.

On this clonotype itself: The final CDR3 position lacks the conserved phenylalanine or tryptophan, pointing to a likely read error. The chain couples TRBV5-1 to TRBJ2-7; D is perhaps TRBD1 (6 bases). CDR3 size: 12 residues. Germline V gene sequence: CDR1 SGHRS, CDR2 YFSETQ. In DNA form, the CDR3 reads TGCGCCAGTAGGGACACTACCTACGGGCAGTACTAC. Its translation: CASRDTTYGQYY.

A word on this clonotype: Germline is not matched at one junction end, which may reflect a read error. The chain recombines TRBV5-1 with TRBJ2-1; D possibly corresponds to TRBD2 (7 bases). This CDR3 spans 16 amino acids. Looked up from germline, CDR1 is SGHRS and CDR2 is YFSETQ. Here the CDR3 DNA reads TGCGCCGGCAGCTTGACAGGCGGGAGTAGATACAATGAGCAGTTATTC. Translation gives CAGSLTGGSRYNEQLF.

The rearrangement links TRBV29-1 to TRBJ1-2; 8 bases match TRBD1. This CDR3 has 15 amino acids. Germline CDR1 SQVTM, CDR2 ANQGSEA. V was pared by 6 bases and J by 5 bases, with 14 bases of the junction left unmatched. CDR3 sequence: CSVSGQEAGKYGYTF. DNA for the CDR3: TGCAGCGTGTCGGGACAGGAGGCCGGCAAATATGGCTACACCTTC.

In its sample, this clonotype was seen once. The junction does not match germline at one end; this may be a read error. The V gene is TRBV11-1, the J gene TRBJ2-1, with a weak D call TRBD1 (5 bases). CDR1 and CDR2 (germline): SGHAT, FQDESV (reference sequence). The CDR3 runs to 14 residues. This CDR3 reads CASNLGSSDNEQFF. The CDR3, as DNA: TGCGCCAGCAACTTAGGCTCGTCGGACAATGAGCAGTTTTTC. The variable domain in full, completed from reference TRBV11-1 and TRBJ2-1, reads EAEVAQSPRYKITEKSQAVAFWCDPISGHATLYWYRQILGQGPELLVQFQDESVVDDSQLPKDRFSAERLKGVDSTLKIQPAELGDSAMYLCASNLGSSDNEQFFGPGTRLTVL.

About this clonotype: Sequence at one end of the junction differs from germline and may be a read error. The chain combines TRBV5-6 with TRBJ2-1, with 9 bases matching TRBD2. Germline V gene data show CDR1 as SGHDT and CDR2 as YYEEEE. The CDR3 runs to 16 residues. CDR3 sequence: CASSPSGRGRDNEQFF. CDR3 nucleotides: TGTGCCAGCAGCCCGTCTGGGCGCGGGAGGGACAATGAACAGTTCTTC.

A remark on this clonotype: A read error may produce the germline difference seen at one junction end. The genes are TRBV29-1 and TRBJ1-1; D uncertain. Germline-derived CDR1 and CDR2 are SQVTM and ANQGSEA. This CDR3 region has 12 residues. The CDR3 region has the DNA TGCAGAGTGGTAACAGCTAACACTGAAGATTTCTTT. Translation gives CRVVTANTEDFF.

V gene TRBV7-2 combines with J gene TRBJ2-5; maybe TRBD1 (6 bases). V was shortened by 6 bases and J by 4 bases, with 9 bases between the two germline ends. The CDR3 loop spans 12 amino acids. CDR1 SGHTA and CDR2 FQGNSA come from the germline V gene. DNA of the CDR3: TGTGCCAGCAGTCGACAGGCAGAGACCCAGTACTTC. Protein product: CASSRQAETQYF.

On this clonotype: One junction end disagrees with the germline gene, perhaps due to a read error. The chain is built from TRBV11-2 and TRBJ2-3, with a tentative D call TRBD1 (6 bases). This CDR3 contains 16 residues. Germline V gene sequence: CDR1 SGHAT, CDR2 FQNNGV. For the CDR3, the DNA is TGTGTCAGCAGCAGAAGAAGAACAGGGAACACAGATACACAGTATTTT. Amino acid sequence: CVSSRRRTGNTDTQYF.